This TCR beta chain was identified during a study of blood T cell repertoires in COVID-19. Turning to the study itself: COVID-19 samples collected from the United States, Italy and Spain covered acute and convalescent phases. PBMCs, B-cell-depleted T cells, or T cells were the source of the cDNA or gDNA that made up the material.

The CDR3 contains 17 residues. Trimming took 6 bases from V and 0 from J; bases not matched to a gene: 10. Germline CDR1 is SGHAT and CDR2 is FQNNGV. The protocol was immunoSEQ multiplex PCR, while the TCRdb copy is restricted to in-frame clones and leaves out a portion. The data show roughly 34,000 clones, roughly nine tenths seen once. Sequenced: peripheral blood. V usage is TRBV11-2 and J usage is TRBJ2-2; 7 bases fit TRBD1. This TCR derives from a woman of 80 years or more with active or convalescent COVID-19. Written as DNA, the CDR3 is TGTGCCAGCAGGAGAAGACAGGGCACCTCGAACACCGGGGAGCTGTTTTTT. It codes for CASRRRQGTSNTGELFF.